Each of the 22 T cell receptor beta chains below was sequenced from the same sample in a study of cytomegalovirus exposure and HLA in healthy donors (dated by TCRdb to the late 2010s). Library preparation employed the immunoSEQ multiplex PCR assay. What TCRdb holds here is the immuneACCESS table cut down to in-frame rearrangements. Part of the clones is not present; checked against another copy, under half of the missing clones reflect an unresolved V gene, and the others are unexplained. The table for this sample lists about 250,000 clones; about 90% of them were counted only once. About 12% of the sample lies in the top ten. Sequencing was performed on PBMCs. The receptors stem from a young man in good health and CMV-seropositive.

Concerning this clone itself: The DNA is left out, because the CDR3 cannot be placed on it with certainty; the CDR3 is given as TCRdb lists it. The rearrangement links TRBV6-5 to TRBJ2-1; the D call of TRBD2 is as the table states it, not checked on the DNA. Germline values: CDR1 MNHEY, CDR2 SVGAGI. The CDR3 is 16 residues long, counting both termini. The CDR3 loop reads CASSSSTSGSYNEQFF.

The V and J genes are TRBV25-1 and TRBJ1-2, with D possibly matching TRBD1 (6 bases). CDR1 is MGHDK and CDR2 is SYGVNS in the germline V gene. Trimming removed 6 bases from V and 5 bases from J, with 19 bases in between. This CDR3 contains 15 residues. CDR3 bases: TGTGCCAGCAGATCTTGGGGGGGCCCCCCTTATGGCTACACCTTC. This gives the protein CASRSWGGPPYGYTF.

The rearrangement joins TRBV10-2 to TRBJ1-5; tentatively, D is TRBD1 (5 bases). Trimming left V 8 bases short and J 6 bases short, with 14 bases between. This CDR3 has 13 amino acids. Germline loops: CDR1 WSHSY, CDR2 SAAADI. CDR3 sequence reads: CASGEGTRQPQHF. The CDR3 nucleotides read TGCGCCAGCGGGGAAGGGACTCGTCAGCCCCAGCATTTT.

The J gene is TRBJ1-1, the V gene TRBV7-9; TRBD1 might be the D (5 bases). Germline assignment: CDR1 SEHNR and CDR2 FQNEAQ (reference sequence). The CDR3 length is 13 residues. Trimming removed 5 bases at V and 1 base at J, with 8 bases between. DNA for the CDR3: TGTGCCAGCAGCGACGACAGGAACACTGAAGCTTTCTTT. Translating gives CASSDDRNTEAFF.

This clone is medium-sized in the sample. The chain employs TRBV6-1 and TRBJ2-7; weak D call: TRBD1 (5 bases). The CDR3 spans 15 residues. From germline, CDR1 is MNHNS and CDR2 SASEGT. V was clipped by 5 bases and J by 0 bases, with 14 bases between them. The CDR3: CASSKQNRSSYEQYF. CDR3 coding DNA: TGTGCCAGCAGTAAACAAAACAGGAGCTCCTACGAGCAGTACTTC.

This clone appeared a few times. The rearrangement links TRBV4-1 to TRBJ1-5; D perhaps matches TRBD1 (5 bases). Trimming cost V 0 bases and J 6 bases, with 6 bases left between them. Germline lookup yields CDR1 MGHRA and CDR2 YSYEKL. CDR3 size: 13 residues. The CDR3 nucleotides read TGCGCCAGCAGCCAAGATGGGGGTCAGCCCCAGCATTTT. It yields the protein CASSQDGGQPQHF.

The V call is TRBV11-2, the J call TRBJ2-5, with D unclear. Germline assignment: CDR1 SGHAT and CDR2 FQNNGV. V dropped 2 bases and J dropped 5 bases, with 9 bases sitting between them. The CDR3 covers 13 residues. The CDR3 here is CASSLSTWETQYF. The CDR3 DNA reads TGTGCCAGCAGCTTATCGACGTGGGAGACCCAGTACTTC.

V is TRBV29-1 and J is TRBJ2-1, with D unclear. The CDR3 is made up of 17 amino acids. Per germline, CDR1 SQVTM and CDR2 ANQGSEA. The V end was cut by 6 bases, the J end by 8 bases, with 29 bases between. CDR3 DNA sequence: TGCAGCGTCCACGGCATTATCGGGCGGACCCCGTTGGATGAGCAGTTCTTC. It is translated as CSVHGIIGRTPLDEQFF.

The V call is TRBV7-8, the J call TRBJ2-1, with 9 bases identical to TRBD2. The V gene's germline CDR1 is SGHVS and CDR2 FQNEAQ. The CDR3 is 15 amino acids. Trimming at V came to 6 bases and at J to 3 bases, leaving 6 bases not matched to a gene. CDR3 DNA sequence: TGTGCCAGCAGAACACTAGCGGGCGTCTACAATGAGCAGTTCTTC. Translating it yields CASRTLAGVYNEQFF.

The gene calls are TRBV11-3 and TRBJ2-1, with 12 bases identical to TRBD1. V lost 3 bases, J lost 5 bases, and 2 bases stayed unmatched. CDR3 length: 15 amino acids. Germline V CDR1 and CDR2: SGHNT, YENEEA. As DNA, the CDR3 is TGTGCCAGCAGCTTCGGGACAGGGGGCCACAATGAGCAGTTCTTC. Encoded protein: CASSFGTGGHNEQFF.

The gene calls are TRBV5-1 and TRBJ1-4; TRBD1 might be the D (6 bases). The CDR3 spans 13 residues. Germline V gives CDR1 SGHRS, CDR2 YFSETQ. Deletions cut 4 bases from V and 7 bases from J, with 11 bases between. The CDR3 DNA follows: TGCGCCAGCAGCCCAGGGGTGGGTGAAAAACTGTTTTTT. Amino acids: CASSPGVGEKLFF.

The chain recombines TRBV25-1 with TRBJ2-3; the D is unclear. The CDR3 totals 15 residues. Germline assignment: CDR1 MGHDK and CDR2 SYGVNS. V gave up 2 bases and J gave up 4 bases, with 13 bases separating them. CDR3 in DNA: TGTGCCAGCAGTGAAGTGGTAGACGGTTCAGATACGCAGTATTTT. Its translation: CASSEVVDGSDTQYF. The whole variable domain, remainder taken from reference TRBV25-1 and TRBJ2-3, is EADIYQTPRYLVIGTGKKITLECSQTMGHDKMYWYQQDPGMELHLIHYSYGVNSTEKGDLSSESTVSRIRTEHFPLTLESARPSHTSQYLCASSEVVDGSDTQYFGPGTRLTVL.

The gene calls are TRBV7-2 and TRBJ2-1; 7 nucleotides agree with TRBD2. The CDR3 extends over 19 amino acids. Germline lookup yields CDR1 SGHTA and CDR2 FQGNSA. J gave up 0 bases and V 1 base, and 12 bases lay outside the gene matches. The CDR3 spells CASSLEELAPPSSYNEQFF. In DNA, the CDR3 is TGTGCCAGCAGCTTAGAGGAACTAGCGCCTCCGAGCTCCTACAATGAGCAGTTCTTC.

The DNA of the CDR3 is TGCGCCAGCAGCTGGGGTGGACAGGGCCCCTCAGATACGCAGTATTTT. It yields the protein CASSWGGQGPSDTQYF. The chain couples TRBV5-1 to TRBJ2-3; TRBD1 matches at 8 bases. V dropped 3 bases and J dropped 4; count of bases not matched to a gene: 10. Germline V gives CDR1 SGHRS, CDR2 YFSETQ. The CDR3 runs 16 residues.

The chain recombines TRBV11-2 with TRBJ2-2; a weak D match, TRBD2 (6 bases). CDR1 and CDR2 (germline): SGHAT, FQNNGV. The V end was cut by 1 base, the J end by 3 bases, with 12 bases between. This CDR3 is 16 amino acids long. DNA of the CDR3: TGTGCCAGCAGCTTAGGAGGTAGCGGATACACCGGGGAGCTGTTTTTT. It translates to CASSLGGSGYTGELFF.

The CDR3: CATSRDRKDSGYTF. DNA for the CDR3: TGTGCCACCAGCAGAGATCGAAAAGACAGTGGCTACACCTTC. The rearrangement links TRBV15 to TRBJ1-2, with D possibly TRBD1 on 5 matching bases. Trimming took off 0 bases at V and 7 bases at J, with 12 bases between the two ends. Looked up from germline, CDR1 is LNHNV and CDR2 is YYDKDF (reference sequence). CDR3 length: 14 amino acids.

This clone was seen only a few times. The chain combines TRBV5-1 with TRBJ2-1, with a tentative D call TRBD2 (5 bases). V was shortened by 2 bases and J by 7 bases, with 13 bases between the two germline ends. CDR3 length: 14 residues. Germline CDR1 reads SGHRS; CDR2 reads YFSETQ. In DNA form, the CDR3 reads TGCGCCAGCAGCTTACCGGGAATTAGTAATGAGCAGTTCTTC. Translated, it gives CASSLPGISNEQFF.

The chain has TRBV9 and TRBJ2-1, with 7 positions matching TRBD2. The V and J ends lost 0 bases and 10 bases, in that order; junction bases with no gene match: 10. CDR1 SGDLS and CDR2 YYNGEE come from the germline V gene. The CDR3 has 15 residues. In DNA, the CDR3 is TGTGCCAGCAGCGTAGCTTCGACGACTAGCCGGGAGCAGTTCTTC. Translation gives CASSVASTTSREQFF.

The chain recombines TRBV30 with TRBJ2-7; 7 bases are shared with TRBD2. Germline V gives CDR1 GTSNPN, CDR2 SVGIG (reference sequence). V trimming: 0 bases; J trimming: 2 bases; junction bases outside the gene matches: 7. CDR3 length: 15 residues. CDR3 sequence reads: CAWSVLGREPYEQYF. The CDR3 DNA sequence: TGTGCCTGGAGTGTACTAGGGCGGGAGCCCTACGAGCAGTACTTC.

The rearrangement links TRBV27 to TRBJ1-2, with D possibly TRBD1 on 5 matching bases. V dropped 3 bases and J dropped 0 bases, with 11 bases sitting between them. Germline V lookup: CDR1 MNHEY, CDR2 SMNVEV (reference sequence). The CDR3 contains 15 residues. CDR3 in DNA: TGTGCCAGCAGTTTCCTAGGGGACGCTAACTATGGCTACACCTTC. Amino acid sequence: CASSFLGDANYGYTF.

This chain joins TRBV29-1 and TRBJ2-3; 8 bases agree with TRBD1. CDR1 and CDR2 from the germline V gene are SQVTM and ANQGSEA. The CDR3 runs to 15 residues. The V gene end was trimmed by 7 bases and the J gene end by 3 bases; junction bases not matched to a gene: 12. CDR3 in DNA: TGCAGCGCCGGGACAGGAGGGAGTTGGACAGATACGCAGTATTTT. Protein: CSAGTGGSWTDTQYF.

This clone was seen only once. The chain joins TRBV27 to TRBJ2-2; D is uncertain. Germline V CDR1 and CDR2: MNHEY, SMNVEV (reference sequence). The CDR3 length is 13 residues. Between the trimmed V and J ends, which lost 8 bases and 4 bases, there was a span of 11 bases. The CDR3 DNA sequence: TGTGCCAGCGGTGAGAGAGCCACCGGGGAGCTGTTTTTT. Translation: CASGERATGELFF.